The source of this T cell receptor (beta chain) is a study of cytomegalovirus exposure and HLA in healthy donors. Across the study: Around 89 million unique TCRs from HLA-typed donors made up an early data release. General study findings and limits: In a later analysis, approximately 18,000 TCR beta sequences were associated with HLA alleles at 0.05 false discovery rate. A reported reduction in N-insertions relative to the 666-donor mean was seen in an Asian-associated ancestry cluster in a later analysis. The study put 150 to 200 TCR beta chains on its list as cytomegalovirus-associated.

Of note for this clone: What it binds is unknown. The sample contains more than one DNA sequence encoding this CDR3.

The CDR3 extends over 16 amino acids. Germline CDR1 and CDR2: LGHNA and YSLEER. V shed 0 bases and J 4 bases; nucleotides not matched to a gene: 5. Amplification used 60 Vbeta primers and 13 Jbeta primers. Produced via immunoSEQ multiplex PCR; TCRdb's table is partial and in-frame only. The sample contains roughly 150,000 clones, over 70% of which appear only once. The J gene is TRBJ2-5, the V gene TRBV4-3; TRBD2 matches at 10 bases. Input material: PBMCs. This clonotype was sampled from a man between 25 and 39 years old in good health and CMV-seropositive. CDR3 nucleotides: TGCGCCAGCAGCCAAGATCCCAGCGGGGGGGCAGAGACCCAGTACTTC. It encodes CASSQDPSGGAETQYF.